The present TCR beta chain was sequenced within a study of T cells in Graves' hyperthyroidism and ophthalmopathy. The investigators amplified TCR beta CDR3 regions from RNA transcripts. A first-round RT-PCR of the TCR CDR3 used the HTBI primer set. TCRdb reanalysed the multiplex PCR reads using MiXCR and keeps one entry per CDR3 protein. The sample has more than 350,000 distinct CDR3 sequences; over 12% are singletons. Findings and caveats of the study: Blood held most thyroid clonotypes expanded above 0.001 frequency. With a median lead of approximately six months before onset, the model predicted ophthalmopathy.

This clonotype showed up many times. Its antigen is currently unknown. V shed 5 bases, J shed 2 bases, and the junction held 8 bases outside the gene matches. The germline V gene encodes CDR1 MNHNS and CDR2 SASEGT. This CDR3 has 15 amino acids. Criteria for exclusion of patients were uncontrolled infection, other autoimmune disease, pregnancy or lactation. The chain is built from TRBV6-1 and TRBJ2-5; 7 bases are shared with TRBD2. The source is a woman in her sixties with Graves' ophthalmopathy. Sequencing used blood. For the CDR3, the DNA is TGTGCCAGCAGTCCTTCACTAGCGAAACAAGAGACCCAGTACTTC. Its translation: CASSPSLAKQETQYF.